This T cell receptor (beta chain) emerged from a study of blood T cell repertoires in COVID-19. Across the whole study: Sites across the United States, Italy and Spain contributed samples from acute and convalescent COVID-19.

Original processing methods: The authors estimated nucleated cell counts from reference gene primer amplification. This table comes from immunoSEQ multiplex PCR, and its TCRdb copy is limited to in-frame clones, with some not included. V and J calls and clone size come straight from that table; D and trimming were deduced from the DNA. The sample lists more than 95,000 clones; about 85% were seen once. Germline-derived CDR1 and CDR2 are ENHRY and SYGVKD. Trimming pared 3 bases from V and 4 bases from J, leaving 9 bases between. This CDR3 comprises 13 residues. The material sequenced was peripheral blood. This chain joins TRBV10-3 and TRBJ2-5; tentatively, D is TRBD2 (6 bases). This sequence was found in a man aged 50-60 years in a cohort sampled during active COVID-19. The CDR3 DNA sequence: TGTGCCATCAGTGAATCCGGGGGAGAGACCCAGTACTTC. Its protein product is CAISESGGETQYF.